This T cell receptor beta chain was documented in a study of blood T cell repertoires in COVID-19. This CDR3 spans 13 amino acids. V lost 7 bases, J lost 7 bases, and 7 bases stayed unmatched. Germline V lookup: CDR1 MNHEY, CDR2 SMNVEV (reference sequence). Clones were read by immunoSEQ multiplex PCR, and TCRdb kept only the in-frame ones, dropping some. The sample shows around 620,000 clones, 80% to 90% of them seen only once. The sample consisted of peripheral blood. The clonotype was recovered from a woman under 30 with acute or convalescent COVID-19. The chain uses TRBV27 and TRBJ1-1, with 9 nucleotides matching TRBD1. DNA for the CDR3: TGTGCCAGCATCGGGACAGGGTTCAGTGAAGCTTTCTTT. Protein product: CASIGTGFSEAFF.